The 14 T cell receptor beta chains below come from one sample, sequenced in a study of beta chain features in type 1 diabetes. Expressed TCRB transcripts got sequenced, as all isolated RNA was reverse transcribed. TCRdb's table, derived via immunoSEQ multiplex PCR, lists solely in-frame clones and lacks some. The sample carries just over 150,000 clones, 8.5% to 14% recorded once. The sequencing input was central memory CD4+ T cells from blood. These TCRs come from a man aged 18 to 30 in good health.

This clone was seen more than once but under ten times. This chain links TRBV25-1 with TRBJ1-5, with a weak D call TRBD1 (6 bases). The germline gives CDR1 MGHDK, CDR2 SYGVNS. The CDR3 sequence is 15 residues long. V was cut by 3 bases and J by 8 bases, with 17 bases left in between. CDR3: CASSDARGPGKPQHF. CDR3 nucleotides: TGTGCCAGCAGTGACGCCCGGGGGCCGGGCAAGCCCCAGCATTTT. Together with reference TRBV25-1 and TRBJ1-5, the CDR3 gives the full variable domain: EADIYQTPRYLVIGTGKKITLECSQTMGHDKMYWYQQDPGMELHLIHYSYGVNSTEKGDLSSESTVSRIRTEHFPLTLESARPSHTSQYLCASSDARGPGKPQHFGDGTRLSIL.

This clone was recorded many times. The chain carries TRBV7-2 and TRBJ2-7; 8 nucleotides line up with TRBD1. The germline CDR1 and CDR2 sequences are SGHTA and FQGNSA. CDR3 length: 15 amino acids. The V segment lost 4 bases and the J segment 0 bases; nucleotides outside the gene matches: 5. In DNA, the CDR3 is TGTGCCAGCAGCTCCAGACAGGGGCACTCCTACGAGCAGTACTTC. This encodes CASSSRQGHSYEQYF.

This sequence joins TRBV15 and TRBJ1-2; D not resolved. The CDR3 has 15 amino acids. The V end lost 0 bases, the J end lost 4 bases, and 12 bases lay between the germline ends. CDR1 LNHNV and CDR2 YYDKDF come from the germline V gene (reference sequence). The DNA of the CDR3 is TGTGCCACCAGCAGAGATCTGGCAGGACCCTATGGCTACACCTTC. This sequence encodes CATSRDLAGPYGYTF.

The table lists this clone with a few counts. The sample carries other DNA sequences with the same CDR3. J is TRBJ1-2 and V is TRBV5-1; D gene uncertain. The CDR3 extends over 12 amino acids. Germline CDR1 SGHRS, CDR2 YFSETQ. The V end lost 4 bases, the J end lost 3 bases, and 7 bases lay between the germline ends. As DNA, the CDR3 is TGCGCCAGCAGCGACGGCCACTATGGCTACACCTTC. This encodes CASSDGHYGYTF.

This clone was picked up a small number of times. The chain is built from TRBV7-6 and TRBJ1-5, with D possibly TRBD1 on 6 matching bases. Trimming took off 4 bases at V and 2 bases at J, with 9 bases between the two ends. Germline V CDR1 and CDR2: SGHVS, FNYEAQ. The CDR3 is made up of 14 amino acids. The CDR3 is CASSSAGGNQPQHF. CDR3 coding DNA: TGTGCCAGCAGCTCAGCAGGGGGCAATCAGCCCCAGCATTTT.

This clone was picked up many times. The chain recombines TRBV9 with TRBJ1-2; D possibly corresponds to TRBD1 (6 bases). The germline V gene has CDR1 SGDLS and CDR2 YYNGEE. The V and J ends lost 1 base and 2 bases respectively, with 9 bases between them. The CDR3 is made up of 14 amino acids. The CDR3 sequence is CASSVSGQNYGYTF. The CDR3 DNA sequence: TGTGCCAGCAGCGTATCTGGACAGAACTATGGCTACACCTTC.

The chain uses TRBV29-1 and TRBJ2-5; the D gene is possibly TRBD2 (7 bases). V lost 2 bases and J 7 bases, leaving 17 bases between the germline ends. This CDR3 is 14 amino acids long. Germline V gene data show CDR1 as SQVTM and CDR2 as ANQGSEA. CDR3 in amino acids: CSVEPPGGAGTQYF. The CDR3 bases are TGCAGCGTTGAACCGCCTGGGGGGGCAGGGACCCAGTACTTC.

V usage is TRBV29-1 and J usage is TRBJ2-1; TRBD2 agrees at 7 bases. CDR1 is SQVTM and CDR2 is ANQGSEA in the germline V gene. The CDR3 runs to 14 residues. Unmatched junction bases numbered 8, after V lost 2 bases and J lost 7 bases. Here the CDR3 DNA reads TGCAGCGTTGAATGGTCGGGAGGCGGGAATGAGCAGTTCTTC. Its translation: CSVEWSGGGNEQFF.

This clone turned up a few times. The chain combines TRBV2 with TRBJ2-1, with D possibly being TRBD1 or TRBD2 (5 bases each). V lost 4 bases and J lost 6, with 7 bases in between. The CDR3 totals 12 residues. Per the germline V gene, CDR1 is SNHLY and CDR2 is FYNNEI. The CDR3 here is CASSGDPNEQFF. The CDR3 nucleotides read TGTGCCAGCAGTGGGGACCCCAATGAGCAGTTCTTC.

There are many counts of this clone. The rearrangement uses TRBV14 and TRBJ2-4; 9 nucleotides match TRBD2. V trimming: 4 bases; J trimming: 0 bases; junction bases outside the gene matches: 13. Per germline, CDR1 SGHDN and CDR2 FVKESK. The CDR3 contains 19 residues. CDR3 loop: CASSPRVAGEALAKNIQYF. The CDR3 region has the DNA TGTGCCAGCAGCCCACGGGTAGCGGGAGAGGCGTTAGCCAAAAACATTCAGTACTTC. Drawing the rest from reference TRBV14 and TRBJ2-4, the complete variable domain is EAGVTQFPSHSVIEKGQTVTLRCDPISGHDNLYWYRRVMGKEIKFLLHFVKESKQDESGMPNNRFLAERTGGTYSTLKVQPAELEDSGVYFCASSPRVAGEALAKNIQYFGAGTRLSVL.

V gene TRBV4-2 combines with J gene TRBJ2-3; 7 bases fit TRBD1. The V gene's germline CDR1 is LGHNA and CDR2 YNFKEQ. The J segment lost 1 base and the V segment lost 6 bases, leaving 16 bases of the junction unmatched. This CDR3 contains 18 residues. The CDR3 DNA reads as TGTGCCAGCAGGCCCAATGGGAACAGGGGAGACGGCACAGATACGCAGTATTTT. It translates to CASRPNGNRGDGTDTQYF.

Only a few counts were recorded for this clone. The V call is TRBV7-9, the J call TRBJ1-1, with D possibly matching TRBD1 (6 bases). V was clipped by 5 bases and J by 7 bases, with 20 bases between them. Germline assignment: CDR1 SEHNR and CDR2 FQNEAQ (reference sequence). This CDR3 has 15 residues. The CDR3 DNA is TGTGCCAGCAGCACCAGTACAGGGACAACACATGAAGCTTTCTTT. This sequence encodes CASSTSTGTTHEAFF.

This clone has ten or more counts. This chain links TRBV29-1 with TRBJ1-1; TRBD1 might be the D (6 bases). Per germline, CDR1 SQVTM and CDR2 ANQGSEA. Trimming shortened V by 7 bases and J by 0 bases, and 9 bases separated the two germline ends. The CDR3 has 12 amino acids. CDR3 DNA: TGCAGCGCGGACAGCGTGAACACTGAAGCTTTCTTT. It encodes CSADSVNTEAFF. The full variable domain, its missing parts supplied by reference TRBV29-1 and TRBJ1-1, is SAVISQKPSRDICQRGTSLTIQCQVDSQVTMMFWYRQQPGQSLTLIATANQGSEATYESGFVIDKFPISRPNLTFSTLTVSNMSPEDSSIYLCSADSVNTEAFFGQGTRLTVV.

In this sample, this clone turned up a few times. This clone may be a read error of a much larger clone one base away. The gene calls are TRBV7-6 and TRBJ1-1, with D perhaps matching TRBD1 (6 bases). V gave up 1 base and J gave up 1 base, with 10 bases separating them. Looked up from germline, CDR1 is SGHVS and CDR2 is FNYEAQ. The CDR3 length is 15 residues. CDR3 loop: CASSLEGGRNTEAFF. The CDR3 DNA reads TGTGCCAGCAGCTTAGAGGGGGGACGGAACACTGAAGCTTTCTTT. Using reference TRBV7-6 and TRBJ1-1 for the parts outside the CDR3, the full variable domain is GAGVSQSPRYKVTKRGQDVALRCDPISGHVSLYWYRQALGQGPEFLTYFNYEAQQDKSGLPNDRFSAERPEGSISTLTIQRTEQRDSAMYRCASSLEGGRNTEAFFGQGTRLTVV.